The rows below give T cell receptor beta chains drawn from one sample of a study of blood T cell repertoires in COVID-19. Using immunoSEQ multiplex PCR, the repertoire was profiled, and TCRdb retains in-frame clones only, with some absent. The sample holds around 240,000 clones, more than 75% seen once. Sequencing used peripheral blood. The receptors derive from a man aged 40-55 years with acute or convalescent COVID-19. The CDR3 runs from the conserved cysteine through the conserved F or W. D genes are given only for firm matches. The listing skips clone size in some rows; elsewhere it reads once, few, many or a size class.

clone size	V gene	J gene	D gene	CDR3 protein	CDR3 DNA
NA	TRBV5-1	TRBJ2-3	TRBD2	CASSSLLAGDTDTQYF	TGCGCCAGCAGCTCATTACTAGCGGGGGACACAGATACGCAGTATTTT
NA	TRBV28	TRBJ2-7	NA	CASSWGDYEQYF	TGTGCCAGCAGCTGGGGAGATTACGAGCAGTACTTC
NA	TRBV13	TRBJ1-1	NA	CASSSGNLMNTEAFF	TGTGCCAGCAGCTCCGGGAACCTGATGAACACTGAAGCTTTCTTT
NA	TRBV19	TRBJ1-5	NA	CASSPRQWGGYSNQPQHF	TGTGCCAGTAGTCCCCGACAGTGGGGGGGGTATAGCAATCAGCCCCAGCATTTT
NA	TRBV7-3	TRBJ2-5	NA	CATSKGGQETQYF	TGTGCCACCTCTAAAGGCGGGCAAGAGACCCAGTACTTC
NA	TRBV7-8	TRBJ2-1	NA	CASSFPFSYNEQFF	TGTGCCAGCAGCTTTCCTTTCTCCTACAATGAGCAGTTCTTC
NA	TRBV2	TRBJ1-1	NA	CASRGGGRISGTEAFF	TGTGCCAGCAGAGGCGGGGGGAGAATTTCGGGGACTGAAGCTTTCTTT
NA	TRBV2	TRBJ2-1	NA	CASTGGNYNEQFF	TGTGCCAGCACGGGCGGGAACTACAATGAGCAGTTCTTC
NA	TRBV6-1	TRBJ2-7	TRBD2	CASSEVKAGGDEQYF	TGTGCCAGCAGTGAAGTTAAGGCGGGGGGGGACGAGCAGTACTTC
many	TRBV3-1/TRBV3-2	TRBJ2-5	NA	CASSQESGETQYF	TGTGCCAGCAGCCAAGAATCGGGAGAGACCCAGTACTTC
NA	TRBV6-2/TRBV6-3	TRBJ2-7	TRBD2	CASSDSGATYEQYF	TGTGCCAGCAGTGATAGCGGGGCCACCTACGAGCAGTACTTC
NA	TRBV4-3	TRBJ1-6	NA	CASSQENAGSYNSPLHF	TGCGCCAGCAGCCAAGAGAACGCGGGCTCCTATAATTCACCCCTCCACTTT
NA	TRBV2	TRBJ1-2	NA	CASRRRQLYGYTF	TGTGCCAGCAGGCGGAGACAGCTCTATGGCTACACCTTC
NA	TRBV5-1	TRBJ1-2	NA	CASSVDSHGYTF	TGCGCCAGCAGCGTGGACAGTCATGGCTACACCTTC
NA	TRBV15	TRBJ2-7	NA	CATSRDWGGLAEQYF	TGTGCCACCAGCAGAGATTGGGGGGGGCTTGCCGAGCAGTACTTC
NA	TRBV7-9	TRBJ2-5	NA	CASSSLETQYF	TGTGCCAGCAGTTCACTAGAGACCCAGTACTTC
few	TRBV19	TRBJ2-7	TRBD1	CASSIDRDRDYEQYF	TGTGCCAGTAGTATAGATAGGGACAGGGACTACGAGCAGTACTTC
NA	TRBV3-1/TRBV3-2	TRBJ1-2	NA	CASSQDRDYGYTF	TGTGCCAGCAGCCAAGATCGGGACTATGGCTACACCTTC